Reported below is one TCR beta chain. This clonotype was observed many times. This receptor's antigen is unknown. Per-nucleotide qualities are absent, and no much larger clonotype sits a single base away. The data were taken from a study of T cell repertoires in cytomegalovirus infection (dated by TCRdb to the late 2010s). About the study as a whole: Recently identified HLA-C-restricted CMV epitopes, whose presentation resists viral immunomodulation, were targeted by peptide stimulations together with well-studied HLA-B-restricted epitopes. Donor HLA type was relevant to the analysis, because carriage of CMV infection together with the matching HLA type was indicated by public TCR beta signatures.

TCRdb lists the instrument as Illumina HiSeq 1500. In TCRdb, the public reads were trimmed at Q25 with fastp and aligned with MiXCR, with productive beta chains retained. A single entry per CDR3 protein holds the most common genes and DNA from its merged rows. Within this sample are about 770,000 distinct CDR3 sequences, with about 29% of them counted one time only. Together, the top ten hold approximately 14% of the sample. Reading the label with the study, this specimen's treatment or condition is: in vitro stimulation with specific CMV peptide epitopes to enrich CMV-specific T cells. On the study overall, not on this receptor specifically: The ex vivo response was dominated by HLA-C-restricted CMV-specific TCR beta clonotypes, which also provided the single most frequent clonotype in two of eight donors. In both this cohort and an independent cohort of several hundred donors, the cumulative frequency of public TCR beta family members distinguished carriers of CMV infection plus the relevant HLA type.

The germline V gene supplies CDR1 SGHTA and CDR2 FQGNSA. The trim is 6 bases for V and 0 bases for J, with a gap of 14 bases between the germline ends. The CDR3 measures 15 amino acids from cysteine to phenylalanine. Only the CDR3 DNA stays, 45 bases, in frame from base 1. The clonotype comes from a human donor in good health (CMV status not recorded). Some clones in this sample may be carry-over from other donors' samples. This specimen consisted of cultured CD8+ T cells from PBMCs, obtained from culture after CMV antigen stimulation. The chain links TRBV7-2 with TRBJ1-2; no D gene call is confident. The nucleotide sequence reads TGTGCCAGCAGTCTTACATCAGAATCTAACTATGGCTACACCTTC. Translated, this is CASSLTSESNYGYTF. With the rest looked up from the reference TRBV7-2 and TRBJ1-2 genes rather than sequenced, the full variable domain is GAGVSQSPSNKVTEKGKDVELRCDPISGHTALYWYRQSLGQGLEFLIYFQGNSAPDKSGLPSDRFSAERTGGSVSTLTIQRTQQEDSAVYLCASSLTSESNYGYTFGSGTRLTVV.